Below are 26 T cell receptor beta chains sequenced from a single sample in a study of identical twins. TCRdb reanalysed the 5' RACE reads using MiXCR and keeps one entry per CDR3 protein. The repertoire holds hundreds of thousands of distinct CDR3 sequences, with around 12% as singletons. This same sample was also taken into another study, of yellow fever vaccine responses in identical twins.

What was sequenced was PBMCs. The receptors originated from a woman younger than 30 in good health.

This clonotype was seen only a few times. The genes are TRBV28 and TRBJ2-3; TRBD1 agrees at 12 bases. CDR1 MDHEN and CDR2 SYDVKM come from the germline V gene. Unmatched junction bases numbered 8, after V lost 6 bases and J lost 4 bases. This CDR3 comprises 16 residues. The CDR3 is CASSRAGTGGPDTQYF. The CDR3 DNA sequence: TGTGCCAGCAGCCGGGCCGGGACAGGGGGCCCAGATACGCAGTATTTT.

The table lists this clonotype with many counts. V and J are TRBV7-8 and TRBJ2-1; 8 nucleotides line up with TRBD2. The CDR3 totals 17 residues. Trimming at V came to 5 bases and at J to 4 bases, leaving 13 bases not matched to a gene. In germline, CDR1 is SGHVS, CDR2 FQNEAQ. DNA for the CDR3: TGTGCCAGCAGCCCTCTATCGGGAGGGCCGAATTACAATGAGCAGTTCTTC. This translates into CASSPLSGGPNYNEQFF.

This clonotype has just a few counts. The genes are TRBV5-1 and TRBJ1-2; D is perhaps TRBD1 (6 bases). V lost 4 bases and J lost 8, with 24 bases in between. Germline CDR1 and CDR2: SGHRS and YFSETQ. This CDR3 spans 16 amino acids. The CDR3 protein is CASSPTGGAVVEGYTF. In DNA, the CDR3 is TGCGCCAGCAGCCCGACGGGGGGGGCCGTTGTCGAGGGCTACACCTTC.

This clonotype appeared a few times. This sequence joins TRBV2 and TRBJ2-1, with D perhaps TRBD2 (5 bases). Germline CDR1 SNHLY, CDR2 FYNNEI. The CDR3 totals 15 residues. Trimming removed 6 bases from V and 4 bases from J, with 16 bases in between. CDR3 DNA: TGTGCCAGCAGCGAAACTAGAGTTCCTTACAATGAGCAGTTCTTC. The encoded protein is CASSETRVPYNEQFF.

This clonotype was observed a few times. The CDR3 nucleotides read TGTGCCAGCAGTGACCCGGGGGTAGCGGGAGAGCAGTACGTC. Its protein is CASSDPGVAGEQYV. V and J are TRBV2 and TRBJ2-7, with 8 bases identical to TRBD2. This CDR3 contains 14 residues. J was trimmed by 7 bases and V by 3 bases; bases with no gene match: 8. CDR1 SNHLY and CDR2 FYNNEI come from the germline V gene.

This clonotype was recorded at least ten times. CDR3 sequence: CATSDFTSAYNEQFF. CDR3 DNA: TGTGCCACCAGTGATTTCACTAGCGCCTACAATGAGCAGTTCTTC. This rearrangement joins TRBV24-1 to TRBJ2-1, with TRBD2 matching over 7 bases. J was trimmed by 2 bases and V by 1 base; bases with no gene match: 1. The CDR3 runs to 15 residues. Germline V gives CDR1 KGHDR, CDR2 SFDVKD.

This clonotype was counted at least ten times. V usage is TRBV25-1 and J usage is TRBJ1-2; D is ambiguous. From germline, CDR1 is MGHDK and CDR2 SYGVNS. The CDR3 contains 12 residues. The V gene lost 5 bases and the J gene lost 0 bases, with 4 bases spanning the gap. The CDR3 nucleotides are TGTGCCAGCAGTAGAGCTAACTATGGCTACACCTTC. This codes for CASSRANYGYTF.

Many counts were recorded for this clonotype. This rearrangement joins TRBV10-3 to TRBJ2-7, with TRBD2 matching over 11 bases. This CDR3 is 17 amino acids long. Germline lookup yields CDR1 ENHRY and CDR2 SYGVKD. V dropped 0 bases and J dropped 1; count of bases not matched to a gene: 5. The CDR3 loop is CAISESTSGSLSYEQYF. The CDR3 coding sequence is TGTGCCATCAGTGAGTCCACTAGCGGGAGCTTATCCTACGAGCAGTACTTC.

CDR3 DNA: TGCAGTGCTAGAGTTTCCGGCTCATATTACAATGAGCAGTTCTTC. Encoded protein: CSARVSGSYYNEQFF. The chain is built from TRBV20-1 and TRBJ2-1, with D hard to call. Germline lookup yields CDR1 DFQATT and CDR2 SNEGSKA (reference sequence). V dropped 1 base and J dropped 4 bases, with 14 bases sitting between them. CDR3 length: 15 amino acids.

This clonotype occurred a few times. V usage is TRBV3-1 and J usage is TRBJ1-1; D is possibly TRBD1 (5 bases). The germline V gene encodes CDR1 LGHDT and CDR2 YNNKEL (reference sequence). The V end lost 4 bases, the J end lost 5 bases, and 14 bases lay between the germline ends. This CDR3 contains 14 residues. Written as DNA, the CDR3 is TGTGCCAGCAGCCCACCGACAGCGCGGACTGAAGCTTTCTTT. Translating it yields CASSPPTARTEAFF.

This clonotype was recorded many times. The J gene is TRBJ2-1, the V gene TRBV12-3 or TRBV12-4; 10 bases agree with TRBD1. There are 16 residues in the CDR3. The trim removed 6 bases at V and 4 bases at J, leaving 9 bases unmatched. CDR3: CASSPLTGGIYNEQFF. Here the CDR3 DNA reads TGTGCCAGCAGCCCTTTGACAGGGGGCATTTACAATGAGCAGTTCTTC.

This clonotype was found once. The gene calls are TRBV28 and TRBJ1-6; 9 bases match TRBD1. Trimming at V came to 8 bases and at J to 6 bases, leaving 5 bases not matched to a gene. Germline V gene data show CDR1 as MDHEN and CDR2 as SYDVKM. This CDR3 is 14 amino acids long. The CDR3 region is CASCPGQGNSPLHF. The CDR3, as DNA: TGTGCCAGCTGTCCGGGACAGGGTAATTCACCCCTCCACTTT.

V usage is TRBV7-9 and J usage is TRBJ1-2, with TRBD1 matching 10 bases. With V trimmed by 3 bases and J by 6 bases, 4 bases remained unmatched. CDR1 is SEHNR, CDR2 FQNEAQ, per germline (reference sequence). The CDR3 is 14 amino acids. The CDR3 coding sequence is TGTGCCAGCAGCTTCACCGGGACAGGGGATGGCTACACCTTC. Translating it yields CASSFTGTGDGYTF.

The sample holds many counts of this clonotype. This chain joins TRBV24-1 and TRBJ2-2; 8 bases fit TRBD1. From germline, CDR1 is KGHDR and CDR2 SFDVKD. V dropped 6 bases and J dropped 6; count of bases not matched to a gene: 2. The CDR3 has 13 residues. The CDR3 sequence: CATSSGGPGELFF. As DNA, the CDR3 is TGTGCCACCAGTTCAGGGGGCCCCGGGGAGCTGTTTTTT.

This sequence joins TRBV7-3 and TRBJ2-3; TRBD2 is a possible D gene (5 bases). The CDR3 is made up of 18 amino acids. The V end was cut by 4 bases, the J end by 4 bases, with 24 bases between. Looked up from germline, CDR1 is SGHTA and CDR2 is FQGTGA. This CDR3 reads CASSSPIIPQAEADTQYF. DNA for the CDR3: TGTGCCAGCAGCTCCCCGATAATCCCTCAGGCGGAGGCAGATACGCAGTATTTT.

This clonotype has more than one count but fewer than ten. The V call is TRBV20-1, the J call TRBJ2-2; 9 bases fit TRBD2. Germline trimming cut 0 bases from V and 3 bases from J; bases unmatched to any gene: 5. The CDR3 totals 16 residues. Germline V gene sequence: CDR1 DFQATT, CDR2 SNEGSKA (reference sequence). CDR3 sequence: CSARDWAGGDTGELFF. The DNA of the CDR3 is TGCAGTGCTAGAGATTGGGCGGGGGGGGACACCGGGGAGCTGTTTTTT.

The gene calls are TRBV6-1 and TRBJ2-7, with D possibly TRBD2 on 5 matching bases. The CDR3 has 13 residues. Germline lookup yields CDR1 MNHNS and CDR2 SASEGT. Trimming shortened V by 8 bases and J by 4 bases, and 15 bases separated the two germline ends. Here the CDR3 DNA reads TGTGCCAGCGCGAGGGCTAAACGTTACGAGCAGTACTTC. Translating it yields CASARAKRYEQYF.

This clonotype was counted a few times. J is TRBJ2-7 and V is TRBV20-1; the D is unclear. V lost 6 bases, J lost 0 bases, and 18 bases lay in between. This CDR3 has 15 residues. Germline V gives CDR1 DFQATT, CDR2 SNEGSKA (reference sequence). The CDR3 region has the DNA TGCAGTGCGACCCTACCTGACCATAGCTCCTACGAGCAGTACTTC. Translation gives CSATLPDHSSYEQYF.

The chain combines TRBV3-1 with TRBJ1-3, with a possible D match to TRBD1 (5 bases). The ends were cut back, 6 bases at V and 4 bases at J, with 13 bases in the middle. The V gene's germline CDR1 is LGHDT and CDR2 YNNKEL (reference sequence). This CDR3 region has 14 residues. CDR3 amino acids: CASRRRAEGNTIYF. Written as DNA, the CDR3 is TGTGCCAGCAGACGCAGGGCAGAAGGAAACACCATATATTTT.

This clonotype was seen ten or more times. The chain employs TRBV6-1 and TRBJ2-1; D not resolved. CDR3 length: 15 amino acids. CDR1 and CDR2 from the germline V gene are MNHNS and SASEGT. Deletions cut 5 bases from V and 4 bases from J, with 15 bases between. CDR3 in DNA: TGTGCCAGCAGTAGAGAGGACGGAAGATACAATGAGCAGTTCTTC. Translated: CASSREDGRYNEQFF.

This clonotype appeared a few times. The chain carries TRBV7-2 and TRBJ2-7; 8 nucleotides align to TRBD1. V was clipped by 5 bases and J by 0 bases; unmatched bases: 9. The germline gives CDR1 SGHTA, CDR2 FQGNSA. There are 16 residues in the CDR3. DNA of the CDR3: TGTGCCAGCAGCAACCTTGGACAGGGACGCTCCTACGAGCAGTACTTC. This sequence encodes CASSNLGQGRSYEQYF.

The rearrangement links TRBV24-1 to TRBJ2-2; D is unclear. Trimming took 9 bases from V and 0 from J, leaving 7 bases between them. This CDR3 has 13 residues. Germline CDR1 and CDR2: KGHDR and SFDVKD. The CDR3 coding sequence is TGTGCCACCGGGCTTCCGAACACCGGGGAGCTGTTTTTT. As protein: CATGLPNTGELFF.

This clonotype has only a few counts. The rearrangement uses TRBV25-1 and TRBJ2-5; 9 bases fit TRBD1. This CDR3 is 13 amino acids long. With V trimmed by 7 bases and J by 5 bases, 5 bases remained unmatched. Germline V gives CDR1 MGHDK, CDR2 SYGVNS. CDR3 sequence reads: CASTTGGGETQYF. CDR3 nucleotides: TGTGCCAGCACTACAGGGGGCGGGGAGACCCAGTACTTC.

The chain has TRBV5-6 and TRBJ1-6; a weak D match, TRBD1 (6 bases). The germline V gene has CDR1 SGHDT and CDR2 YYEEEE. The CDR3 contains 13 residues. V lost 3 bases and J 11 bases, leaving 12 bases between the germline ends. CDR3 amino acids: CASSSQGFAPLHF. The CDR3 bases are TGTGCCAGCAGCTCTCAGGGGTTCGCACCCCTCCACTTT.

Only a few counts were recorded for this clonotype. The V gene is TRBV2, the J gene TRBJ2-2; D might be TRBD1 or TRBD2, each matching 5 bases. The CDR3 is 16 amino acids. The germline V gene encodes CDR1 SNHLY and CDR2 FYNNEI. The V end was cut by 0 bases, the J end by 6 bases, with 14 bases between. Written as DNA, the CDR3 is TGTGCCAGCAGTGAAGCGGGCTTTGTGGGGGCCGGGGAGCTGTTTTTT. The encoded protein is CASSEAGFVGAGELFF. Full variable domain (outside the CDR3, taken from reference TRBV2 and TRBJ2-2): EPEVTQTPSHQVTQMGQEVILRCVPISNHLYFYWYRQILGQKVEFLVSFYNNEISEKSEIFDDQFSVERPDGSNFTLKIRSTKLEDSAMYFCASSEAGFVGAGELFFGEGSRLTVL.

In its sample, this clonotype was seen a few times. The rearrangement links TRBV7-9 to TRBJ2-1; the D is unclear. The CDR3 sequence is 12 residues long. V was shortened by 4 bases and J by 6 bases, with 7 bases between the two germline ends. The germline V gene encodes CDR1 SEHNR and CDR2 FQNEAQ (reference sequence). CDR3 DNA: TGTGCCAGCAGCTACGGATTCAATGAGCAGTTCTTC. Protein: CASSYGFNEQFF.